The 28 T cell receptor beta chains below come from one sample, sequenced in a study of radiation and T cells in renal cell carcinoma. As to time point: baseline pretreatment blood. As for treatment: 15 Gy SBRT to primary tumor, nephrectomy 4 weeks later. TCRdb's copy holds only in-frame clones and misses some; the assay was immunoSEQ multiplex PCR. The top ten clones hold approximately 24% of a sample with approximately 140,000 clones, around 78% of them seen once. Sample: blood, taken from a patient whose treatment included radiotherapy and nephrectomy. These receptors all stem from a woman aged 45-65 years with renal cell carcinoma.

The chain combines TRBV18 with TRBJ1-4; 7 positions match TRBD1. Germline CDR1 KGHSH, CDR2 LQKENI. This CDR3 has 14 amino acids. Trimming at V came to 6 bases and at J to 3 bases, leaving 4 bases not matched to a gene. The CDR3 is CASSQGVPNEKLFF. As DNA, the CDR3 is TGTGCCAGCTCGCAGGGGGTACCTAATGAAAAACTGTTTTTT.

This clone was counted a single time. This chain joins TRBV5-1 and TRBJ2-6, with D unresolved. The CDR3 sequence is 14 residues long. V lost 5 bases, J lost 0 bases, and 6 bases lay in between. In germline, CDR1 is SGHRS, CDR2 YFSETQ. The chain's CDR3 is CASRTSSGANVLTF. In nucleotides, the CDR3 is TGCGCCAGCAGAACGAGCTCTGGGGCCAACGTCCTGACTTTC.

The V gene is TRBV30, the J gene TRBJ2-2, with 9 bases identical to TRBD1. CDR3 length: 15 residues. After removal of 3 bases from V and 4 bases from J, the junction contained 6 bases not matched to a gene. Germline CDR1 is GTSNPN and CDR2 is SVGIG (reference sequence). This CDR3 reads CAWRNRGRGTGELFF. DNA of the CDR3: TGTGCCTGGAGGAACAGGGGGCGCGGCACCGGGGAGCTGTTTTTT.

The V and J genes are TRBV10-3 and TRBJ2-3; 10 nucleotides agree with TRBD2. The germline gives CDR1 ENHRY, CDR2 SYGVKD. CDR3 size: 15 residues. The V and J ends lost 6 bases and 5 bases, in that order; junction bases with no gene match: 8. As DNA, the CDR3 is TGTGCCATCAGGCGCAGCGGGGGGGAACTAGATACGCAGTATTTT. Translating gives CAIRRSGGELDTQYF.

This chain links TRBV7-3 with TRBJ2-7; 11 positions agree with TRBD2. The CDR3 length is 15 residues. The ends lost 4 bases at V and 2 bases at J; junction bases unmatched: 4. CDR1 SGHTA and CDR2 FQGTGA come from the germline V gene. CDR3 coding DNA: TGTGCCAGCAGCTCCGGGACTAGCGGCGCCTACGAGCAGTACTTC. Protein sequence: CASSSGTSGAYEQYF.

The CDR3 DNA sequence: TGTGCCATCAGTGGTGACCTCGGGGGCAATCAGCCCCAGCATTTT. It yields the protein CAISGDLGGNQPQHF. The V gene is TRBV10-3, the J gene TRBJ1-5, with unresolved D. Trimming removed 4 bases from V and 2 bases from J, with 12 bases in between. Germline loops: CDR1 ENHRY, CDR2 SYGVKD. CDR3 size: 15 residues.

The chain uses TRBV10-3 and TRBJ2-5, with D unresolved. Trimming took off 7 bases at V and 11 bases at J, with 20 bases between the two ends. This CDR3 has 13 amino acids. Germline V lookup: CDR1 ENHRY, CDR2 SYGVKD. The CDR3 DNA follows: TGTGCCATCAAGCCGGGCCTCGAAGAGGAGCAGTACTTC. Translation gives CAIKPGLEEEQYF.

This chain links TRBV5-4 with TRBJ2-7, with TRBD1 matching over 9 bases. The CDR3 consists of 16 residues. From germline, CDR1 is SGHNT and CDR2 YYREEE (reference sequence). The trim removed 4 bases at V and 1 base at J, leaving 9 bases unmatched. The CDR3 loop reads CASSPGQGRRSYEQYF. The CDR3 coding sequence is TGTGCCAGCAGCCCCGGACAGGGGAGAAGGTCCTACGAGCAGTACTTC.

In this sample, this clone turned up a few times. In DNA, the CDR3 is TGTGCCAGCAGTTCAGCGGGGGTCGGGAGCGAAAAACTGTTTTTT. This gives the protein CASSSAGVGSEKLFF. The chain recombines TRBV7-2 with TRBJ1-4; a possible D gene is TRBD1 (5 bases). V was pared by 6 bases and J by 8 bases, with 19 bases between. CDR1 and CDR2 (germline): SGHTA, FQGNSA. There are 15 residues in the CDR3. The complete variable domain, with remaining parts taken from reference TRBV7-2 and TRBJ1-4, reads GAGVSQSPSNKVTEKGKDVELRCDPISGHTALYWYRQSLGQGLEFLIYFQGNSAPDKSGLPSDRFSAERTGGSVSTLTIQRTQQEDSAVYLCASSSAGVGSEKLFFGSGTQLSVL.

The rearrangement uses TRBV30 and TRBJ1-3; D might be TRBD1 (6 bases). Trimming left V 0 bases short and J 0 bases short, with 21 bases between. The CDR3 is 19 amino acids. Per the germline V gene, CDR1 is GTSNPN and CDR2 is SVGIG (reference sequence). The CDR3 loop reads CAWSVYPHRAEVSGNTIYF. For the CDR3, the DNA is TGTGCCTGGAGTGTATACCCCCACAGGGCCGAAGTCTCTGGAAACACCATATATTTT.

By share, this clone counts as medium-sized. The rearrangement links TRBV5-6 to TRBJ1-1; tentative D call: TRBD1 (5 bases). The CDR3 is 14 amino acids. V was pared by 0 bases and J by 7 bases, with 13 bases between. Germline CDR1 SGHDT, CDR2 YYEEEE. The CDR3 DNA reads TGTGCCAGCAGCTTGGGCGGGACGGAGTATGAAGCTTTCTTT. This translates into CASSLGGTEYEAFF.

The chain carries TRBV7-2 and TRBJ2-1; D gene unclear. The CDR3 contains 12 residues. Germline CDR1 SGHTA, CDR2 FQGNSA. V lost 5 bases to trimming and J lost 9 bases, with 11 bases between them. The CDR3 protein is CASSRVGSEQFF. CDR3 sequence (DNA): TGTGCCAGCAGCAGGGTCGGTAGTGAGCAGTTCTTC. The full variable domain, rest sourced from reference TRBV7-2 and TRBJ2-1, is GAGVSQSPSNKVTEKGKDVELRCDPISGHTALYWYRQSLGQGLEFLIYFQGNSAPDKSGLPSDRFSAERTGGSVSTLTIQRTQQEDSAVYLCASSRVGSEQFFGPGTRLTVL.

The gene calls are TRBV10-2 and TRBJ2-2; 10 nucleotides agree with TRBD2. This CDR3 is 16 amino acids long. V was pared by 4 bases and J by 4 bases, with 6 bases of the junction left unmatched. The germline V gene encodes CDR1 WSHSY and CDR2 SAAADI. CDR3 DNA sequence: TGCGCCAGCAGTGGAGCAAGCGGGAGGGGCACCGGGGAGCTGTTTTTT. It specifies CASSGASGRGTGELFF.

J is TRBJ1-1 and V is TRBV6-5, with a weak D call TRBD1 (6 bases). The V end lost 7 bases, the J end lost 3 bases, and 18 bases lay between the germline ends. This CDR3 region has 15 residues. Germline V CDR1 and CDR2: MNHEY, SVGAGI. The CDR3 DNA is TGTGCCAGCAAGCAGGGGCTACTGGGGGACACTGAAGCTTTCTTT. Amino acids: CASKQGLLGDTEAFF.

V is TRBV7-2 and J is TRBJ1-2; TRBD1 might be the D (6 bases). Germline CDR1 SGHTA, CDR2 FQGNSA. The CDR3 has 14 residues. V lost 1 base and J lost 8, with 14 bases in between. The CDR3 bases are TGTGCCAGCAGCTTAGACCGACAGGTGGGGGGCTACACCTTC. Translated, it gives CASSLDRQVGGYTF.

The chain uses TRBV6-5 and TRBJ1-5, with 7 positions matching TRBD1. The V and J ends lost 6 bases and 3 bases, in that order; junction bases with no gene match: 8. The germline CDR1 and CDR2 sequences are MNHEY and SVGAGI. The length of the CDR3 is 15 residues. The CDR3 bases are TGTGCCAGCAGCCCTAGACAGGGACTCAATCAGCCCCAGCATTTT. It is translated as CASSPRQGLNQPQHF.

This rearrangement joins TRBV2 to TRBJ2-7; TRBD2 matches 13 bases. Per the germline V gene, CDR1 is SNHLY and CDR2 is FYNNEI. The CDR3 extends over 15 amino acids. With 5 bases clipped from V and 3 bases from J, the junction kept 4 bases outside the gene matches. The CDR3 DNA reads TGTGCCAGCAGTCCACTAGCGGGAGGGGTCTACGAGCAGTACTTC. Amino acids: CASSPLAGGVYEQYF.

The chain carries TRBV6-6 and TRBJ1-1; 7 nucleotides line up with TRBD1. The CDR3 length is 14 residues. V gave up 4 bases and J gave up 5 bases; unmatched junction bases: 7. Germline values: CDR1 MNHNY, CDR2 SVGAGI (reference sequence). The CDR3 region has the DNA TGTGCCAGCAGTTCCGACAGGGCTGGGACTGAAGCTTTCTTT. Protein sequence: CASSSDRAGTEAFF.

V usage is TRBV4-3 and J usage is TRBJ2-1, with unresolved D. With 4 bases removed from V and 15 bases from J, the gap between germline ends came to 22 bases. CDR3 size: 14 residues. CDR1 is LGHNA, CDR2 YSLEER, per germline. The CDR3 DNA sequence: TGCGCCAGCAGCCGGGGATTCTGGGAAAACCCTGGGTTCTTC. Its protein product is CASSRGFWENPGFF.

The V call is TRBV10-1, the J call TRBJ2-5; 9 bases are a match to TRBD2. The J segment lost 2 bases and the V segment lost 3 bases, leaving 7 bases of the junction unmatched. Per the germline V gene, CDR1 is WNHNN and CDR2 is SYGVQD (reference sequence). The CDR3 extends over 16 amino acids. The CDR3 here is CASSDLAGPKQETQYF. CDR3 coding DNA: TGCGCCAGCAGTGATCTAGCGGGACCTAAGCAAGAGACCCAGTACTTC.

The chain recombines TRBV6-6 with TRBJ1-1; possibly TRBD1 for D (5 bases). CDR3 size: 14 residues. Germline V lookup: CDR1 MNHNY, CDR2 SVGAGI (reference sequence). The V end was cut by 5 bases, the J end by 1 base, with 11 bases between. Here the CDR3 DNA reads TGTGCCAGCAGTACTGATGGGGCGAACACTGAAGCTTTCTTT. Residues: CASSTDGANTEAFF.

The J gene is TRBJ1-1, the V gene TRBV10-3; D is ambiguous. Between the trimmed V and J ends, which lost 5 bases and 1 base, there was a span of 8 bases. The V gene's germline CDR1 is ENHRY and CDR2 SYGVKD. The CDR3 is 13 amino acids. The CDR3 sequence is CAISPPGNTEAFF. In nucleotides, the CDR3 is TGTGCCATCAGTCCACCAGGGAACACTGAAGCTTTCTTT.

This chain uses TRBV19 with TRBJ2-7, with D maybe TRBD1 (6 bases). This CDR3 comprises 15 residues. The V gene lost 6 bases and the J gene lost 0 bases, with 15 bases spanning the gap. The germline CDR1 and CDR2 sequences are LNHDA and SQIVND (reference sequence). The CDR3 nucleotides are TGTGCCAGTAGCGACACAGGGATGAGCTCCTACGAGCAGTACTTC. This gives the protein CASSDTGMSSYEQYF.

Here the CDR3 DNA reads TGTGCCAGCAGCCCCCCCTCTTCGGGATCCTATGGCTACACCTTC. Residues: CASSPPSSGSYGYTF. The rearrangement joins TRBV9 to TRBJ1-2; no clear D gene. Germline values: CDR1 SGDLS, CDR2 YYNGEE. The ends were cut back, 4 bases at V and 4 bases at J, with 17 bases in the middle. There are 15 residues in the CDR3.

The chain joins TRBV7-2 to TRBJ2-5; no clear D gene. The CDR3 contains 13 residues. Between the trimmed V and J ends, which lost 1 base and 6 bases, there was a span of 9 bases. The germline V gene encodes CDR1 SGHTA and CDR2 FQGNSA. DNA for the CDR3: TGTGCCAGCAGCTTAGAAGTCGGAAAGACCCAGTACTTC. Protein: CASSLEVGKTQYF.

The table lists this clone with a few counts. The chain carries TRBV7-9 and TRBJ2-7; 7 bases fit TRBD1. The CDR3 runs 14 residues. Looked up from germline, CDR1 is SEHNR and CDR2 is FQNEAQ (reference sequence). J gave up 2 bases and V 5 bases, and 6 bases lay outside the gene matches. CDR3 in DNA: TGTGCCAGCAGCGCTTGGGACAGAGCCTACGAGCAGTACTTC. Translation gives CASSAWDRAYEQYF. Full variable domain (outside the CDR3, taken from reference TRBV7-9 and TRBJ2-7): DTGVSQNPRHKITKRGQNVTFRCDPISEHNRLYWYRQTLGQGPEFLTYFQNEAQLEKSRLLSDRFSAERPKGSFSTLEIQRTEQGDSAMYLCASSAWDRAYEQYFGPGTRLTVT.

This clone was seen a handful of times. The rearrangement joins TRBV30 to TRBJ2-6; D ambiguous. Trimming removed 3 bases from V and 0 bases from J, with 3 bases in between. CDR1 is GTSNPN, CDR2 SVGIG, per germline (reference sequence). The CDR3 loop spans 13 amino acids. CDR3 sequence reads: CAWSFSGANVLTF. CDR3 nucleotide sequence: TGTGCCTGGAGCTTCTCTGGGGCCAACGTCCTGACTTTC. Full variable domain (missing parts from reference TRBV30 and TRBJ2-6): SQTIHQWPATLVQPVGSPLSLECTVEGTSNPNLYWYRQAAGRGLQLLFYSVGIGQISSEVPQNLSASRPQDRQFILSSKKLLLSDSGFYLCAWSFSGANVLTFGAGSRLTVL.

V is TRBV10-2 and J is TRBJ2-7; 7 bases fit TRBD2. J was trimmed by 0 bases and V by 4 bases; bases with no gene match: 6. This CDR3 comprises 15 residues. The germline gives CDR1 WSHSY, CDR2 SAAADI. CDR3 loop: CASSAGGRFSYEQYF. Written as DNA, the CDR3 is TGCGCCAGCAGTGCCGGGGGGAGGTTCTCCTACGAGCAGTACTTC.